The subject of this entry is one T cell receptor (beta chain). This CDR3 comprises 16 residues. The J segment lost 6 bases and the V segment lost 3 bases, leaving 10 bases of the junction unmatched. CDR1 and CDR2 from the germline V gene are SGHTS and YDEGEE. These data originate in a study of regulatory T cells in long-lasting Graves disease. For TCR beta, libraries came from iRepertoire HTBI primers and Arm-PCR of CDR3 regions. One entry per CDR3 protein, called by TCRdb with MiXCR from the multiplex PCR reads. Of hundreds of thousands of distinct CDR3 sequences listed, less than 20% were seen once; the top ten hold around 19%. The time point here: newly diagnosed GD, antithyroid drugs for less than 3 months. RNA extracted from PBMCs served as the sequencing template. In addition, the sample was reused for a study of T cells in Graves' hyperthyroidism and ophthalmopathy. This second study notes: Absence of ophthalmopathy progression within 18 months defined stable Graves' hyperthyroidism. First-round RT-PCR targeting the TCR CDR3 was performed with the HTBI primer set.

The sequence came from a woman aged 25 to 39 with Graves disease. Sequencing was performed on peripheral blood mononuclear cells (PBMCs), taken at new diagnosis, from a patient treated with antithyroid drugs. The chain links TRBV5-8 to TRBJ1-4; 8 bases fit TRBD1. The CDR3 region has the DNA TGTGCCAGCAGCTCGGGATTGACAGGGGTTTATGAAAAACTGTTTTTT. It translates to CASSSGLTGVYEKLFF. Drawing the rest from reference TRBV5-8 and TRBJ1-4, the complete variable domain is EAGVTQSPTHLIKTRGQQATLRCSPISGHTSVYWYQQALGLGLQFLLWYDEGEERNRGNFPPRFSGRQFPNYSSELNVNALELEDSALYLCASSSGLTGVYEKLFFGSGTQLSVL.